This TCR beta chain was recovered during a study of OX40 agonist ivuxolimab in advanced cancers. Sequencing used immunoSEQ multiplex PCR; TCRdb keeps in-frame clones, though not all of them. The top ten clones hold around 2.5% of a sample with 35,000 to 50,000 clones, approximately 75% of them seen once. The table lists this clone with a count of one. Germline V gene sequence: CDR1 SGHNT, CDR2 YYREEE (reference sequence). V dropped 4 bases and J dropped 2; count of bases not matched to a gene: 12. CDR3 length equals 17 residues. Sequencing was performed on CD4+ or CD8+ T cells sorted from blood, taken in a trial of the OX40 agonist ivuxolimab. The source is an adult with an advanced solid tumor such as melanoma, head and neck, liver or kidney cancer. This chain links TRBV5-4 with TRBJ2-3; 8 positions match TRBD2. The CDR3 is CASSGGGRTPPTDTQYF. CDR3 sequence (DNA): TGTGCCAGCAGCGGGGGCGGGAGGACCCCCCCCACAGATACGCAGTATTTT.